One and the same sample provided the 8 T cell receptor beta chains below, sequenced in a study of CD8 T cells in ankylosing spondylitis. TCRdb re-called the 5' RACE reads with MiXCR, one entry per CDR3 protein. The sample yields roughly 490,000 distinct CDR3 sequences, roughly 5% seen once. Their cognate antigens are unknown. Study-wide points: A motif in TCR beta, a set of roughly eight highly homologous variants, appeared characteristic of ankylosing spondylitis blood.

Specimen: blood, either unsorted or a sorted T cell fraction (not recorded which). All receptors come from a male donor with ankylosing spondylitis.

In this sample, this clonotype turned up many times. This rearrangement joins TRBV28 to TRBJ1-1; no definite D call. The length of the CDR3 is 13 residues. V gave up 7 bases and J gave up 1 base, with 10 bases separating them. The V gene's germline CDR1 is MDHEN and CDR2 SYDVKM. The CDR3 region has the DNA TGTGCCAGCAATTGGCTCTGGAACACTGAAGCTTTCTTT. Translating gives CASNWLWNTEAFF.

The rearrangement joins TRBV3-1 to TRBJ2-1; D perhaps matches TRBD2 (7 bases). The CDR3 length is 18 residues. V lost 6 bases to trimming and J lost 0 bases, with 21 bases between them. The germline gives CDR1 LGHDT, CDR2 YNNKEL (reference sequence). The CDR3: CASSGGGGQSSSYNEQFF. CDR3 coding DNA: TGTGCCAGCAGTGGTGGCGGGGGCCAATCGTCCTCCTACAATGAGCAGTTCTTC.

This clonotype was seen ten or more times. V gene TRBV4-3 combines with J gene TRBJ2-3; tentative D call: TRBD1 (5 bases). V shed 4 bases and J shed 4 bases, with 21 bases lying between them. This CDR3 region has 17 residues. CDR1 is LGHNA, CDR2 YSLEER, per germline. In nucleotides, the CDR3 is TGCGCCAGCAGCCCACGCACCTTCGGCGAAGGGGCAGATACGCAGTATTTT. Amino acid sequence: CASSPRTFGEGADTQYF.

This clonotype was detected only a few times. CDR3 sequence: CATSPRRDSGLANTGELFF. The CDR3 region has the DNA TGTGCCACCAGCCCCCGGCGGGACAGTGGACTAGCGAACACCGGGGAGCTGTTTTTT. This chain links TRBV24-1 with TRBJ2-2; D tentatively fits TRBD1 or TRBD2 (7 bases each). The V and J ends lost 7 bases and 0 bases respectively, with 23 bases between them. CDR1 and CDR2 from the germline V gene are KGHDR and SFDVKD. The CDR3 is 19 residues long.

This clonotype was found a few times. The J gene is TRBJ2-3, the V gene TRBV20-1; D unclear. This CDR3 has 14 residues. CDR1 DFQATT and CDR2 SNEGSKA come from the germline V gene (reference sequence). The V and J ends lost 5 bases and 1 base respectively, with 13 bases between them. CDR3 in DNA: TGCAGTGCTCGCTCCGGGTCCCGCACAGATACGCAGTATTTT. It codes for CSARSGSRTDTQYF.

The sample holds many counts of this clonotype. This rearrangement joins TRBV20-1 to TRBJ2-1, with TRBD1 matching over 7 bases. The germline gives CDR1 DFQATT, CDR2 SNEGSKA (reference sequence). The CDR3 is 12 amino acids. The CDR3 sequence: CTSRGFYNEQFF. The CDR3 DNA reads as TGCACCAGCAGGGGGTTTTACAATGAGCAGTTCTTC.

This clonotype was observed at least ten times. The rearrangement joins TRBV5-1 to TRBJ1-1; D is uncertain. Trimming removed 4 bases at V and 3 bases at J, with 10 bases between. From germline, CDR1 is SGHRS and CDR2 YFSETQ. The CDR3 totals 13 residues. CDR3 amino acids: CASSGDGYTEAFF. The CDR3 bases are TGCGCCAGCAGCGGAGATGGGTACACTGAAGCTTTCTTT. Using reference TRBV5-1 and TRBJ1-1 for the parts outside the CDR3, the full variable domain is KAGVTQTPRYLIKTRGQQVTLSCSPISGHRSVSWYQQTPGQGLQFLFEYFSETQRNKGNFPGRFSGRQFSNSRSEMNVSTLELGDSALYLCASSGDGYTEAFFGQGTRLTVV.

This clonotype was detected ten times or more. This chain links TRBV4-3 with TRBJ2-1, with 7 bases aligning to TRBD1. The CDR3 has 18 amino acids. Germline CDR1 LGHNA, CDR2 YSLEER. V lost 0 bases, J lost 0 bases, and 8 bases stayed unmatched. The DNA for the CDR3 is TGCGCCAGCAGCCAAGACGGGACAGCTATAGCCTCCTACAATGAGCAGTTCTTC. Its protein product is CASSQDGTAIASYNEQFF.